One T cell receptor beta chain is described in this entry. The source of the sample is a study of blood T cell repertoires in COVID-19. At the level of the study: Acute-phase and convalescent COVID-19 samples originated in the United States, Italy and Spain.

Authors' processing steps: Amplification of reference gene primers provided the estimated nucleated cell counts. Clones were sequenced by immunoSEQ multiplex PCR, and TCRdb holds only the in-frame ones, with some missing. The DNA was the basis for D and trimming; V, J and clone size are from that table. The table lists about 220,000 clones, about 80% of them singletons. V was shortened by 5 bases and J by 3 bases, with 11 bases between the two germline ends. The CDR3 is 13 amino acids. Per germline, CDR1 SGHNT and CDR2 YENEEA. This sequence was found in a middle-aged woman with acute COVID-19. Sequences were obtained from PBMCs or T cells enriched from blood (not recorded which). The chain recombines TRBV11-3 with TRBJ2-7; no clear D gene. The CDR3 DNA sequence: TGTGCCAGCAGCGAACTAATGGGCTACGAGCAGTACTTC. Its protein is CASSELMGYEQYF.